The rows below give T cell receptor beta chains drawn from one sample of a study of blood T cells in healthy people across ages. TCRdb analysed the 5' RACE reads with MiXCR anew, one entry per CDR3 protein. The sample shows over a million distinct CDR3 sequences, approximately 60% of them seen only once. Sequenced material: blood. All receptors derive from a man between 18 and 35 years old in good health. The CDR3 runs from the conserved cysteine through the conserved F or W. D genes are given only for firm matches. Only part of the rows carry a size: once, few, many, or a class if the clone is expanded.

d_gene	v_gene	j_gene	abundance	CDR3nt	CDR3aa
NA	TRBV4-3	TRBJ1-2	NA	TGCGCCAGCAGCCAAGATAAGGCAATCAACTATGGCTACACCTTC	CASSQDKAINYGYTF
TRBD2	TRBV29-1	TRBJ2-1	few	TGCAGCGTTAAGGGACTAGCGGGAGGGCCTGACGATGAGCAGTTCTTC	CSVKGLAGGPDDEQFF
NA	TRBV20-1	TRBJ1-1	NA	TGCAGTGCTAGAGAGTCTAGGTACACTGAAGCTTTCTTT	CSARESRYTEAFF
NA	TRBV2	TRBJ2-6	NA	TGTGCCAGCAGTAAAAGGACAGCATATAGCAGCGTCTCTGGGGCCAACGTCCTGACTTTC	CASSKRTAYSSVSGANVLTF
NA	TRBV9	TRBJ2-3	few	TGTGCCAGCAGCGAGACGAGACCAGATACGCAGTATTTT	CASSETRPDTQYF
NA	TRBV4-3	TRBJ2-7	few	TGCGCCAGCAGCCAAGTTTTGGGACGTCGGGGCGAGCAGTACTTC	CASSQVLGRRGEQYF
NA	TRBV10-3	TRBJ1-1	few	TGTGCCATCAGTGACGGGAACACTGAAGCTTTCTTT	CAISDGNTEAFF
NA	TRBV4-1	TRBJ1-2	few	TGCGCCAGCAGCCAGGCGCAAGGACTCAATGGCTACACCTTC	CASSQAQGLNGYTF
TRBD2	TRBV6-2/TRBV6-3	TRBJ2-7	NA	TGTGCCAGCAGTCTCGAAACCCTAGCGGGGGACCCCTACGAGCAGTACTTC	CASSLETLAGDPYEQYF
NA	TRBV6-5	TRBJ2-2	NA	TGTGCCAGCAGTACCTCAGCGGCGAACACCGGGGAGCTGTTTTTT	CASSTSAANTGELFF
NA	TRBV20-1	TRBJ2-6	NA	TGCAGTGCTAGACCTACAGGGGCCAACGTCCTGACTTTC	CSARPTGANVLTF
TRBD2	TRBV20-1	TRBJ2-1	NA	TGCAGTGCTAATTTAGCGGGAGTCTATGAGCAGTTCTTC	CSANLAGVYEQFF
TRBD2	TRBV12-3/TRBV12-4	TRBJ2-3	NA	TGTGCCAGCAGTCCTACCTATACAACTAGCGGGGATAGCACAGATACGCAGTATTTT	CASSPTYTTSGDSTDTQYF
TRBD1	TRBV20-1	TRBJ2-7	NA	TGCAGCCCGCGGGACAGGGGTTCCTACGAGCAGTACTTC	CSPRDRGSYEQYF
TRBD1	TRBV18	TRBJ1-5	NA	TGTGCCAGCTCTCACAGGGGCCTGAATCAGCCCCAGCATTTT	CASSHRGLNQPQHF
NA	TRBV15	TRBJ1-1	NA	TGTGCCACCAGCAGAGCTAGGAAGGCTGAAGCTTTCTTT	CATSRARKAEAFF
TRBD2	TRBV20-1	TRBJ2-1	NA	TGCAGTGCTACCGCTGGGGGAGGGCCCCACTTCTTTTACAATGAGCAGTTCTTC	CSATAGGGPHFFYNEQFF
NA	TRBV14	TRBJ1-6	NA	TGTGCCAGCAGCCATCGGGCAGGAGACGACTATAATTCACCCCTCCACTTT	CASSHRAGDDYNSPLHF
NA	TRBV12-3/TRBV12-4	TRBJ2-5	NA	TGTGCCAGCAGTTTAGAGTCGCCAGGGGTGGGAGAGACCCAGTACTTC	CASSLESPGVGETQYF
NA	TRBV11-2	TRBJ2-2	few	TGTGCCAGCAGTCGCGAAAGGGGGGACACCGGGGAGCTGTTTTTT	CASSRERGDTGELFF
TRBD1	TRBV6-5	TRBJ2-5	NA	TGTGCCAGCAGTGGACTCGGGACAGGACAAGAGACCCAGTACTTC	CASSGLGTGQETQYF
TRBD2	TRBV28	TRBJ2-3	NA	TGTGCCAGCACCCCGACTAGCGGGGTTCTTAGCACAGATACGCAGTATTTT	CASTPTSGVLSTDTQYF
NA	TRBV6-5	TRBJ2-1	NA	TGTGCCAGCAGTTACCGGCCCGGGGCACCACCATACAATGAGCAGTTCTTC	CASSYRPGAPPYNEQFF
NA	TRBV6-6	TRBJ2-1	few	TGTGCCAGCAGTTACTCGGCTAGCGATGGTTACAATGAGCAGTTCTTC	CASSYSASDGYNEQFF
NA	TRBV11-2	TRBJ2-2	few	TGTGCCAGCAGTCGGGCGGGAATGAACACCGGGGAGCTGTTTTTT	CASSRAGMNTGELFF
NA	TRBV12-5	TRBJ2-3	NA	TGTGCTAGTGGTTTGTCGTCACCGATCCTTTGGACAGATACGCAGTATTTT	CASGLSSPILWTDTQYF
NA	TRBV7-2	TRBJ2-1	NA	TGTGCCAGCAGCCCCATGACGGTACAGATGACAGAGTTCTTC	CASSPMTVQMTEFF
TRBD1	TRBV28	TRBJ2-1	NA	TGTGCCAGCAGTCCGGGACAGGCCCACAATGAGCAGTTCTTC	CASSPGQAHNEQFF
NA	TRBV6-1	TRBJ1-1	few	TGTGCTTCCTATTCCGGTTGGAACACTGAAGCTTTCTTT	CASYSGWNTEAFF
NA	TRBV11-2	TRBJ2-1	NA	TGTGCCAGCAGCTCTAGACTCCGCGCTGCTTGGAGACGTGAGCAGTTCTTC	CASSSRLRAAWRREQFF
NA	TRBV20-1	TRBJ2-7	NA	TGCAGTGCCGAACACAGGGATGGACTTTACAATGAGCAGTACTTC	CSAEHRDGLYNEQYF
NA	TRBV28	TRBJ2-3	NA	TGTGCCAGCAGCGATTCCGCAGGGGAAAGAGGTACGCAGTATTTT	CASSDSAGERGTQYF
NA	TRBV25-1	TRBJ1-2	NA	TGTGCCACCAGAACAGGAAGAGGCTACACCTTC	CATRTGRGYTF
TRBD2	TRBV7-9	TRBJ2-2	NA	TGTGCCAGCAGCCTTACTAGCGGGAGGGCCACCGGGGAGCTGTTTTTT	CASSLTSGRATGELFF
NA	TRBV5-1	TRBJ2-7	NA	TGCGCCAGCAGAGATTCCGGACGGAATTACGAGCAGTACTTC	CASRDSGRNYEQYF
TRBD2	TRBV9	TRBJ2-7	NA	TGTGCCAGCAGTGGGACTAGCGGGGGAATCTCCTACGAGCAGTACTTC	CASSGTSGGISYEQYF
NA	TRBV7-9	TRBJ2-1	few	TGTGCCAGCAGCTTAGTGGGGACATCGGTCGGGGATGAGCAGTTCTTC	CASSLVGTSVGDEQFF
TRBD2	TRBV5-1	TRBJ2-7	NA	TGCGCCAGCAGCCTAACTACGGGACTAGCGGCCAAACCTTACGAGCAGTACTTC	CASSLTTGLAAKPYEQYF
TRBD2	TRBV7-2	TRBJ2-3	NA	TGTGCCAGCAGTTCCCTCCGCGGGGGGGCTGTGGGGGATACGCAGTATTTT	CASSSLRGGAVGDTQYF
NA	TRBV7-2	TRBJ2-7	few	TGTGCCAGCAGCCTACCCGGGGCAGGGTTAAACGAGCAGTACTTC	CASSLPGAGLNEQYF
NA	TRBV12-3/TRBV12-4	TRBJ2-7	NA	TGTGCCAGCAGTGTTTCTACGGGCACCGCTACCTACGAGCAGTACTTC	CASSVSTGTATYEQYF
TRBD2	TRBV7-8	TRBJ2-3	NA	TGTGCCAGCAGCTCGCTAGCGGGGCGAAGCACAGATACGCAGTATTTT	CASSSLAGRSTDTQYF
NA	TRBV20-1	TRBJ2-3	NA	TGCAGTGCTGGAGACACATGGAGGGATACGCAGTATTTT	CSAGDTWRDTQYF